A selection of T cell receptor beta chains follows, all from one sample in a study of CD8+ T cells in alopecia areata. The assay was immunoSEQ multiplex PCR, and TCRdb's table has in-frame clones only and misses some. The sample records 10,000 to 15,000 clones, about 53% being singletons. The material sequenced was skin. These receptor sequences come from a human donor with alopecia areata. CDR3s include the opening cysteine and the closing phenylalanine or tryptophan. The order of the fields is clone size, V gene, CDR3 length, D gene, J gene, CDR3 DNA, CDR3 protein. D genes are given only for firm matches. Some rows have no size entry. The others give once, few or many, or a class for an expanded clone.

few	TRBV27	14	NA	TRBJ2-5	TGTGCCAGCAGCCTAGGGGGGCAGCAAGAGACCCAGTACTTC	CASSLGGQQETQYF
NA	TRBV5-1	15	TRBD1	TRBJ1-1	TGCGCCAGCAGCTTAACCGGGACAGCGAACACTGAAGCTTTCTTT	CASSLTGTANTEAFF
NA	TRBV7-9	16	NA	TRBJ2-1	TGTGCCAGCAGCTCTGTAAAGACCGGCTCCTACAATGAGCAGTTCTTC	CASSSVKTGSYNEQFF
once	TRBV19	15	NA	TRBJ1-5	TGTGCCAGTAGTATATCGTCAGGGCAGGATCAGCCCCAGCATTTT	CASSISSGQDQPQHF
NA	TRBV7-9	13	TRBD1	TRBJ2-7	TGTGCCAGCAGCTCAGATGACAGGGGGAAGCAGTACTTC	CASSSDDRGKQYF
NA	TRBV28	11	NA	TRBJ2-1	TGTGCCAGCAGTTCTAGGGGAGGGCAGTTCTTC	CASSSRGGQFF
NA	TRBV2	15	NA	TRBJ1-5	TGTGCCAGCAGTGCCGAGGACGAGGCTAATCAGCCCCAGCATTTT	CASSAEDEANQPQHF
few	TRBV30	16	NA	TRBJ2-2	TGTGCCTGGAGTCCCGGGCTATTAAGGAACACCGGGGAGCTGTTTTTT	CAWSPGLLRNTGELFF
NA	TRBV5-8	12	NA	TRBJ2-2	TGTGCCAGCAGAGAAGGCCACGGGGAGCTGTTTTTT	CASREGHGELFF
NA	TRBV4-3	15	NA	TRBJ2-2	TGCGCCAGCAGGCACCACCGGGACGGCACCGGGGAGCTGTTTTTT	CASRHHRDGTGELFF
NA	TRBV19	17	NA	TRBJ2-7	TGTGCCAGTTGTATCCTTGGGGTCCTTAGTTCATCTGGCGAGCAGTACTTC	CASCILGVLSSSGEQYF
once	TRBV30	16	TRBD2	TRBJ2-7	TGTGCCTGGAACGATCCGGGACTAGCGGGCGGGTACGAGCAGTACTTC	CAWNDPGLAGGYEQYF
NA	TRBV28	15	NA	TRBJ2-3	TGTGCCAGCAGTTTAAGAAGGCGGGATGCAGATACGCAGTATTTT	CASSLRRRDADTQYF
NA	TRBV19	18	TRBD1	TRBJ2-7	TGTGCCAGTAGTATCGGCGCGGGCCAGGGGGCGATTAATTACGAGCAGTACTTC	CASSIGAGQGAINYEQYF
NA	TRBV6-4	14	TRBD2	TRBJ2-1	TGTGCCAGCAGTGATGGGGGGGGGTCAAATGAGCAGTTCTTC	CASSDGGGSNEQFF
few	TRBV5-8	18	NA	TRBJ1-5	TGTGCCAGCAGCCCCTCTTTTTCGACGGGACAAAGCAATCAGCCCCAGCATTTT	CASSPSFSTGQSNQPQHF
once	TRBV19	15	NA	TRBJ1-5	TGTGCCAGTAGTACCGGCACCTATAGCAATCAGCCCCAGCATTTT	CASSTGTYSNQPQHF
NA	TRBV7-9	17	TRBD2	TRBJ2-1	TGTGCCAGCAGCACGCTTGGGGCTAGCGGGAGGAGAGGTGAGCAGTTCTTC	CASSTLGASGRRGEQFF
NA	TRBV19	12	NA	TRBJ1-1	TGTGCCAGTAGATACGGGAACACTGAAGCTTTCTTT	CASRYGNTEAFF
NA	TRBV19	15	TRBD1	TRBJ1-5	TGTGCCAGTAGTAACGACAGGGGCCGTAATCAGCCCCAGCATTTT	CASSNDRGRNQPQHF
NA	TRBV6-5	13	NA	TRBJ2-7	TGTGCCAGCAGTTACAGGAGGGCCCACGAGCAGTACTTC	CASSYRRAHEQYF
NA	TRBV18	15	NA	TRBJ2-4	TGTGCCAGCTCAGAGTCCACCCTAGGCAGGGACATTCAGTACTTC	CASSESTLGRDIQYF
NA	TRBV4-3	15	NA	TRBJ1-1	TGCGCCAGCAGCCAAGATTTGCGAGTGAACACTGAAGCTTTCTTT	CASSQDLRVNTEAFF
once	TRBV18	12	NA	TRBJ1-1	TGTGCCAGCTCACCACAAAACACTGAAGCTTTCTTT	CASSPQNTEAFF
NA	TRBV6-5	16	TRBD1	TRBJ2-1	TGTGCCAGCAGTTATCCGGGACAGGGACTCTACAATGAGCAGTTCTTC	CASSYPGQGLYNEQFF
NA	TRBV4-1	15	NA	TRBJ1-2	TGCGCCAGCAATATTATTGCAGGCTCTAACTATGGCTACACCTTC	CASNIIAGSNYGYTF
NA	TRBV19	14	NA	TRBJ1-4	TGTGCCACCACGGGTAGGGGACTCAATGAAAAACTGTTTTTT	CATTGRGLNEKLFF
few	TRBV29-1	13	NA	TRBJ2-5	TGCAGCGTTGATTATTTGGGGATAGAGACCCAGTACTTC	CSVDYLGIETQYF
few	TRBV16	13	NA	TRBJ1-1	TGTGCCAGCAGCCCGACACGCGGCACTGAAGCTTTCTTT	CASSPTRGTEAFF
NA	TRBV5-4	13	NA	TRBJ2-7	TGTGCCAGCAGTCCACGCGTCTCTGACGAGCAGTACTTC	CASSPRVSDEQYF
NA	TRBV9	15	TRBD1	TRBJ1-5	TGTGCCAGCAGCGGCCCAGGGGGGTCCAATCAGCCCCAGCATTTT	CASSGPGGSNQPQHF
NA	TRBV5-1	15	NA	TRBJ2-2	TGCGCCAGCAGCTTGGACAGGTCCTTCACCGGGGAGCTGTTTTTT	CASSLDRSFTGELFF
NA	TRBV6-1	17	TRBD1	TRBJ1-2	TGTGCCAGCAGTGAAGACCCGACTCCAGGGGGGAACTATGGCTACACCTTC	CASSEDPTPGGNYGYTF
few	TRBV7-7	13	NA	TRBJ2-3	TGTGCCAGCAGCTTAGCGGAGGGAGGTACGCAGTATTTT	CASSLAEGGTQYF
few	TRBV11-2	17	TRBD1	TRBJ2-6	TGTGCCAGCCCCTCGAAGGGGGCTGACTCTGGGGCCAACGTCCTGACTTTC	CASPSKGADSGANVLTF
few	TRBV6-5	15	TRBD2	TRBJ2-1	TGTGCCAGCGGGCTTGCGGGGGGGTTCTACAATGAGCAGTTCTTC	CASGLAGGFYNEQFF
NA	TRBV29-1	14	NA	TRBJ2-5	TGCAGCGTGCCACACAGGGCCCTCCAAGAGACCCAGTACTTC	CSVPHRALQETQYF
few	TRBV29-1	12	NA	TRBJ2-1	TGCAGCGTTGACAGGGTCGCAAATGAGCAGTTCTTC	CSVDRVANEQFF
NA	TRBV18	15	NA	TRBJ1-6	TGTGCCAGCTCACCCGAGCAGGTCCTTAATTCACCCCTCCACTTT	CASSPEQVLNSPLHF
few	TRBV4-3	14	TRBD1	TRBJ1-4	TGCGCCAGCAGCCAAAGGACAGGGGATGAAAAACTGTTTTTT	CASSQRTGDEKLFF
NA	TRBV4-1	15	TRBD1	TRBJ2-3	TGCGCCTCGACTAGGGGACAGGGGGGCACAGATACGCAGTATTTT	CASTRGQGGTDTQYF
NA	TRBV11-2	17	NA	TRBJ2-1	TGTGCCAGCAGCTTAGAGCGTGCGGGGCTGTCCTACAATGAGCAGTTCTTC	CASSLERAGLSYNEQFF